This TCR beta chain was retrieved from a study of blood T cell repertoires in COVID-19. Across the study: The origin of the acute and convalescent COVID-19 samples was the United States, Italy and Spain. T cells, B-cell-depleted T cells, or PBMCs supplied cDNA or gDNA.

Methods used by the authors: Cell counts per sample came from amplifying reference gene primers. This table comes from immunoSEQ multiplex PCR, and its TCRdb copy is limited to in-frame clones, with some not included. V and J calls and clone size come straight from that table; D and trimming were deduced from the DNA. The data show 110,000 to 150,000 clones, around 81% seen once. The CDR3 has 15 amino acids. From germline, CDR1 is LNHDA and CDR2 SQIVND (reference sequence). The ends were cut back, 4 bases at V and 3 bases at J, with 16 bases in the middle. The sequenced sample consisted of peripheral blood. The rearrangement uses TRBV19 and TRBJ2-7; the D gene is possibly TRBD2 (5 bases). This TCR derives from a human donor in a cohort sampled during active COVID-19. The DNA for the CDR3 is TGTGCCAGTAGTACGCCCGCGGGCCCTAGCTACGAGCAGTACTTC. Protein product: CASSTPAGPSYEQYF.